The 18 T cell receptor beta chains given below trace back to one sample, sequenced in a study of shared clonotypes between healthy human individuals. Sequenced by immunoSEQ multiplex PCR; TCRdb stores in-frame clones only, minus some. The sample yields about a million clones, 77% seen once. Sequencing was performed on memory CD4+ T cells from PBMCs. Regarding subset: CD45RA-negative fraction. Receptors were obtained from a man in his late teens or twenties in good health. Some clones in this sample may be carry-over from other donors' samples.

J is TRBJ1-5 and V is TRBV19, with TRBD1 as a possible D gene (5 bases). The ends were cut back, 11 bases at V and 0 bases at J, with 8 bases in the middle. Germline CDR1 LNHDA, CDR2 SQIVND (reference sequence). This CDR3 has 12 residues. CDR3 in DNA: TGTGCCGAGGACACTAGCAATCAGCCCCAGCATTTT. It codes for CAEDTSNQPQHF.

The V and J genes are TRBV29-1 and TRBJ2-5, with 9 bases fitting TRBD1. V was clipped by 6 bases and J by 4 bases; unmatched bases: 6. The CDR3 length is 13 residues. CDR1 is SQVTM, CDR2 ANQGSEA, per germline. The CDR3 coding sequence is TGCAGCGTGGACAGGGGTCTAGTAGAGACCCAGTACTTC. As protein: CSVDRGLVETQYF.

J is TRBJ2-1 and V is TRBV5-1, with 12 nucleotides matching TRBD2. Looked up from germline, CDR1 is SGHRS and CDR2 is YFSETQ. This CDR3 spans 16 amino acids. V dropped 3 bases and J dropped 6; count of bases not matched to a gene: 7. The CDR3 sequence is CASSSPSGRGVNEQFF. CDR3 sequence (DNA): TGCGCCAGCAGCTCCCCTAGCGGGAGGGGTGTCAATGAGCAGTTCTTC.

This chain connects TRBV28 to TRBJ2-5; 8 bases match TRBD2. V lost 8 bases, J lost 5 bases, and 16 bases stayed unmatched. The CDR3 contains 16 residues. From germline, CDR1 is MDHEN and CDR2 SYDVKM. CDR3 amino acids: CASGSLVAGSRETQYF. Written as DNA, the CDR3 is TGTGCCAGCGGATCTTTGGTAGCGGGGTCACGGGAGACCCAGTACTTC.

The chain joins TRBV18 to TRBJ1-5; the D is unclear. The CDR3 has 13 amino acids. V lost 2 bases and J lost 4, with 6 bases in between. Germline lookup yields CDR1 KGHSH and CDR2 LQKENI. In DNA, the CDR3 is TGTGCCAGCTCACCAGCCGTGAATCAGCCCCAGCATTTT. As protein: CASSPAVNQPQHF.

The genes are TRBV4-1 and TRBJ2-1, with TRBD2 matching over 7 bases. Germline assignment: CDR1 MGHRA and CDR2 YSYEKL. This CDR3 comprises 16 residues. The V and J ends lost 4 bases and 7 bases, in that order; junction bases with no gene match: 13. The CDR3 loop reads CASSPSRGGSPNEQFF. CDR3 DNA: TGCGCCAGCAGCCCCTCGAGGGGCGGGAGTCCGAATGAGCAGTTCTTC.

The chain uses TRBV11-3 and TRBJ2-7; no clear D gene. Trimming shortened V by 2 bases and J by 2 bases, and 13 bases separated the two germline ends. CDR3 length: 15 residues. The germline V gene encodes CDR1 SGHNT and CDR2 YENEEA. This CDR3 is CASSLSTGSAYEQYF. CDR3 nucleotide sequence: TGTGCCAGCAGCTTATCTACCGGATCGGCCTACGAGCAGTACTTC.

This rearrangement joins TRBV4-2 to TRBJ2-1; TRBD1 might be the D (5 bases). Trimming removed 1 base from V and 10 bases from J, with 14 bases in between. The germline V gene encodes CDR1 LGHNA and CDR2 YNFKEQ. The CDR3 is 14 residues long. The CDR3 nucleotides read TGTGCCAGCAGCCAAGCCGGCAGGGTATCGGAGCAGTTCTTC. This gives the protein CASSQAGRVSEQFF.

J is TRBJ1-1 and V is TRBV6-5; D is unclear. The V and J ends lost 7 bases and 3 bases respectively, with 9 bases between them. The CDR3 totals 12 residues. CDR1 MNHEY and CDR2 SVGAGI come from the germline V gene. The CDR3: CASKSGDTEAFF. The DNA for the CDR3 is TGTGCCAGCAAAAGTGGGGACACTGAAGCTTTCTTT.

V usage is TRBV18 and J usage is TRBJ1-2, with 7 bases lining up with TRBD1. CDR3 length equals 13 residues. CDR1 and CDR2 (germline): KGHSH, LQKENI. The junction had 7 bases not matched to a gene; V was cut back by 3 bases and J by 9 bases. CDR3 loop: CASSPGQSHSYTF. DNA for the CDR3: TGTGCCAGCTCACCGGGACAGAGCCATAGCTACACCTTC.

The rearrangement links TRBV27 to TRBJ1-1; D remains ambiguous. The CDR3 length is 15 residues. The germline V and J ends were trimmed by 2 bases and 2 bases, with 12 bases remaining between them. Germline CDR1 MNHEY, CDR2 SMNVEV (reference sequence). CDR3: CASSLRREINTEAFF. CDR3 nucleotides: TGTGCCAGCAGTTTACGGAGGGAAATTAACACTGAAGCTTTCTTT.

The V gene is TRBV7-6, the J gene TRBJ1-2; no firm D call. V was cut by 7 bases and J by 3 bases, with 15 bases left in between. CDR3 size: 14 residues. Germline V lookup: CDR1 SGHVS, CDR2 FNYEAQ. The CDR3 sequence: CASTQSHWDYGYTF. The CDR3 nucleotides are TGTGCCAGCACCCAGTCCCATTGGGACTATGGCTACACCTTC.

The chain carries TRBV6-1 and TRBJ2-1, with 8 nucleotides matching TRBD2. J was trimmed by 8 bases and V by 5 bases; bases with no gene match: 11. This CDR3 spans 15 amino acids. Germline CDR1 MNHNS, CDR2 SASEGT. CDR3 nucleotides: TGTGCCAGCAGTCCCGGGACTAGAGGCGGGGATGAGCAGTTCTTC. Translating it yields CASSPGTRGGDEQFF.

This chain uses TRBV28 with TRBJ1-2; D not certain. V was trimmed by 4 bases and J by 4 bases, leaving 16 bases between them. Germline values: CDR1 MDHEN, CDR2 SYDVKM. The CDR3 contains 15 residues. For the CDR3, the DNA is TGTGCCAGCAGTTCAATCCCCAGGCGGCTCTATGGCTACACCTTC. It is translated as CASSSIPRRLYGYTF.

This clone was detected only a few times. The J gene is TRBJ1-3, the V gene TRBV28; TRBD1 is a possible D gene (5 bases). With 1 base removed from V and 0 bases from J, the gap between germline ends came to 10 bases. The germline gives CDR1 MDHEN, CDR2 SYDVKM. CDR3 length: 16 residues. The CDR3 bases are TGTGCCAGCAGTTTATTGAGGGGAAGCTCTGGAAACACCATATATTTT. Amino acids: CASSLLRGSSGNTIYF.

The chain links TRBV18 to TRBJ2-7; 7 bases align to TRBD2. The junction had 10 bases not matched to a gene; V was cut back by 6 bases and J by 2 bases. The CDR3 has 15 amino acids. The germline gives CDR1 KGHSH, CDR2 LQKENI. The chain's CDR3 is CASSDRLAEAYEQYF. In nucleotides, the CDR3 is TGTGCCAGCTCTGATCGTCTAGCGGAGGCCTACGAGCAGTACTTC.

V gene TRBV28 combines with J gene TRBJ1-1; 9 positions agree with TRBD1. Looked up from germline, CDR1 is MDHEN and CDR2 is SYDVKM. Trimming at V came to 5 bases and at J to 2 bases, leaving 3 bases not matched to a gene. The CDR3 runs 14 residues. The CDR3 nucleotides are TGTGCCAGCAGTAAGACAGGGGGTAACACTGAAGCTTTCTTT. Its protein is CASSKTGGNTEAFF.

The rearrangement links TRBV6-1 to TRBJ1-5; TRBD1 is a possible D gene (5 bases). The germline V gene has CDR1 MNHNS and CDR2 SASEGT. CDR3 length equals 13 residues. Deletions cut 11 bases from V and 5 bases from J, with 16 bases between. Here the CDR3 reads CAAQRGLDQPQHF. As DNA, the CDR3 is TGTGCCGCACAGAGGGGATTGGATCAGCCCCAGCATTTT.